This T cell receptor beta chain stems from a study of CD8+CD57+ T cells in acquired aplastic anemia. Study as a whole: The average for DNA from sorted CD4+ and CD8+ cells was roughly 3 ug. Findings and caveats of the study: Statistical testing detected no significant gap in CD8+ Simpson's diversity between patients and controls.

A remark on this clonotype: Its antigen is currently unknown.

Genomic DNA constituted the template upon which TCR beta VDJ and CDR3 profiling was performed. A single record per CDR3 protein comes from TCRdb applying MiXCR to the reads. This sample has 200,000 or so distinct CDR3 sequences, with around 65% found just once. This sequence was found in a human donor with severe aplastic anemia or a healthy control (not recorded which). The specimen was sorted CD4+, CD8+, or CD8+CD57+ T cells (not recorded which) from PBMCs.

The CDR3 spells CATSAAGGGQETQYF. CDR3 in DNA: TGTGCCACCAGTGCAGCGGGAGGAGGCCAAGAGACCCAGTACTTC. The chain is built from TRBV24-1 and TRBJ2-5, with 9 bases fitting TRBD2. Germline V gene lookup returns CDR1 KGHDR and CDR2 SFDVKD. Losses at the gene ends were 5 bases for V and 1 base for J; bases not matched to a gene: 4. The CDR3 is 15 amino acids.